This note documents a single T cell receptor beta chain sequence. Reverse transcription of about 0.5 to 1 ug RNA used random hexamers. Using its own MiXCR run on the immunoSEQ multiplex PCR reads, TCRdb lists one record per CDR3 protein. The table lists 85,000 to 90,000 distinct CDR3 sequences, about 93% of them singletons. CDR1 and CDR2 (germline): SGHTA, FQGNSA. The CDR3 loop spans 15 amino acids. V was shortened by 1 base and J by 2 bases, with 11 bases between the two germline ends. The sample belongs to a study of CD8 T cells in Susac syndrome. This sequence joins TRBV7-2 and TRBJ2-5, with D unresolved. This TCR was recovered from a human donor in good health. The sequenced material came from CD8+ T cells from PBMCs. The CDR3 here is CASSLDRTRQETQYF. The DNA for the CDR3 is TGTGCCAGCAGCTTAGACCGGACCCGACAAGAGACCCAGTACTTC.